This T cell receptor beta chain derives from a study of CD8+ T cells in alopecia areata. About the research overall: Treatment comprised oral tofacitinib, 5 to 10 mg twice daily, in treated patients.

The authors extracted RNA and reverse transcribed it into cDNA as the sequencing template. Sequenced by immunoSEQ multiplex PCR; TCRdb stores in-frame clones only, minus some. Among 100,000 to 150,000 clones listed, approximately 53% were seen once. Samples from alopecia areata patients were lesional scalp punch biopsies and peripheral blood. A FACSAria was used to sort CD4+ and CD8+ T cells. These cells came from PBMCs. General observations from the study: Lesional scalp, especially alopecia totalis/universalis, showed higher clonality than normal scalp.

Losses at the gene ends were 3 bases for V and 6 bases for J; bases not matched to a gene: 3. Germline V CDR1 and CDR2: MRHNA, SNTAGT. The CDR3 consists of 14 residues. As regards this clone: The antigen is not known.

The material was CD4+ T cells sorted from blood, obtained at week 0. This clonotype was obtained from a human donor with alopecia areata. The chain joins TRBV6-4 to TRBJ2-2; 8 bases line up with TRBD1. In nucleotides, the CDR3 is TGTGCCAGCAGTGAAGGACAGGGATCCGGGGAGCTGTTTTTT. Amino acid sequence: CASSEGQGSGELFF.